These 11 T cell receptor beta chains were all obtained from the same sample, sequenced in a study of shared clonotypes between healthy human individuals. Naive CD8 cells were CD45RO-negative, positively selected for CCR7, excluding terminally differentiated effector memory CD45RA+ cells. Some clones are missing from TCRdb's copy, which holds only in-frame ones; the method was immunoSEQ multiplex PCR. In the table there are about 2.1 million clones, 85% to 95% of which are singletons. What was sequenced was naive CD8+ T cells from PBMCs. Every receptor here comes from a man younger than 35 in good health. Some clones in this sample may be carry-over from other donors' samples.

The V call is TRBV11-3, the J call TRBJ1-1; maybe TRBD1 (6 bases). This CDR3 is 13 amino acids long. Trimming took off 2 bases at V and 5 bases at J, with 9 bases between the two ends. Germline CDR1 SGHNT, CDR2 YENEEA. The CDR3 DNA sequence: TGTGCCAGCAGCTTATTCCAGGGGACTGAAGCTTTCTTT. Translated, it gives CASSLFQGTEAFF.

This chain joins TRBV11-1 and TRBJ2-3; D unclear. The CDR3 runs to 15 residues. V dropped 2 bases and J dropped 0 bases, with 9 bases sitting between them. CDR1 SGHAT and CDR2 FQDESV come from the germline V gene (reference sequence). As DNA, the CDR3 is TGTGCCAGCAGCTTAATTCTGGCTAGCACAGATACGCAGTATTTT. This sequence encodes CASSLILASTDTQYF.

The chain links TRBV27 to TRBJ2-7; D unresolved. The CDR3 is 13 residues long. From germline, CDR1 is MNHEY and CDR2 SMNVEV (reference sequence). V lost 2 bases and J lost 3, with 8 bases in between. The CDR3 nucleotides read TGTGCCAGCAGTTTAACTGCAAACTACGAGCAGTACTTC. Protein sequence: CASSLTANYEQYF.

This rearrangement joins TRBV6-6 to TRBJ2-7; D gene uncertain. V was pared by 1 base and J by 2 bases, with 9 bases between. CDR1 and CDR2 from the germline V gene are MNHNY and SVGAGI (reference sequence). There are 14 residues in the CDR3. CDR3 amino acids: CASSYFDGPYEQYF. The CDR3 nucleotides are TGTGCCAGCAGTTACTTTGACGGACCCTACGAGCAGTACTTC.

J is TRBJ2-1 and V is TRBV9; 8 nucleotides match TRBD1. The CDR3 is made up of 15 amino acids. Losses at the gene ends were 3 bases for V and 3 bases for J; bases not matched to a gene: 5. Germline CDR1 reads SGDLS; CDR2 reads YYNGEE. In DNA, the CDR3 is TGTGCCAGCAGCGGATCGGGACAGGACTACAATGAGCAGTTCTTC. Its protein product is CASSGSGQDYNEQFF.

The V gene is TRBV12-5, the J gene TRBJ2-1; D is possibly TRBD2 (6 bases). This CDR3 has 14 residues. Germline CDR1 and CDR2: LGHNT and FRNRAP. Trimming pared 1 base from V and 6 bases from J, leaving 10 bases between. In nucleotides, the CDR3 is TGTGCTAGTGGTTTGGCGGGGGTGCGCAATGAGCAGTTCTTC. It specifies CASGLAGVRNEQFF.

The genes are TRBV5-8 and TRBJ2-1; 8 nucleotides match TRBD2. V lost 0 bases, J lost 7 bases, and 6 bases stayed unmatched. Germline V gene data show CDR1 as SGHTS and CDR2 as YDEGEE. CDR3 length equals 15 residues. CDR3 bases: TGTGCCAGCAGCTTGGTCCAGCGGGAGTTAAATGAGCAGTTCTTC. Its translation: CASSLVQRELNEQFF. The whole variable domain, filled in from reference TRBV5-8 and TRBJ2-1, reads EAGVTQSPTHLIKTRGQQATLRCSPISGHTSVYWYQQALGLGLQFLLWYDEGEERNRGNFPPRFSGRQFPNYSSELNVNALELEDSALYLCASSLVQRELNEQFFGPGTRLTVL.

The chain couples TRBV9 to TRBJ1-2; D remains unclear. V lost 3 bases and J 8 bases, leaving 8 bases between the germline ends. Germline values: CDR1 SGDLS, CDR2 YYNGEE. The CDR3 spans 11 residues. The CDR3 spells CASSAPIGYTF. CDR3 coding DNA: TGTGCCAGCAGCGCCCCTATCGGCTACACCTTC.

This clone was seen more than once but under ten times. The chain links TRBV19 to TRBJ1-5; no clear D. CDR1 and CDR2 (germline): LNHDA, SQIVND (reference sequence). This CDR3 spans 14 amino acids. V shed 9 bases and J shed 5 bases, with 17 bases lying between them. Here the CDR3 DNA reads TGTGCCAGCAATCCTGAGGCCGAGTATCAGCCCCAGCATTTT. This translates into CASNPEAEYQPQHF.

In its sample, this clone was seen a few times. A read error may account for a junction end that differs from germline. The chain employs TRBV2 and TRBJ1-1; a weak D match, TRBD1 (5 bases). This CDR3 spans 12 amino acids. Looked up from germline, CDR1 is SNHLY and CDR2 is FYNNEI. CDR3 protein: CASTEERDAAFF. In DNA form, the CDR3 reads TGTGCCAGCACTGAAGAACGGGACGCGGCTTTCTTT. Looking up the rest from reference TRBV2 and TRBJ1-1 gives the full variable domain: EPEVTQTPSHQVTQMGQEVILRCVPISNHLYFYWYRQILGQKVEFLVSFYNNEISEKSEIFDDQFSVERPDGSNFTLKIRSTKLEDSAMYFCASTEERDAAFFGQGTRLTVV.

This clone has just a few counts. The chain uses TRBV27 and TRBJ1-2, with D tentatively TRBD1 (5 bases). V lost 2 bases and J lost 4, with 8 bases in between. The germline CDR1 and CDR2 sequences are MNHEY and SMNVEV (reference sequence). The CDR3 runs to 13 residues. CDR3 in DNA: TGTGCCAGCAGTTTACAGGGTACCTATGGCTACACCTTC. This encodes CASSLQGTYGYTF.